The present entry profiles one TCR beta chain with its context. The antigen remains undetermined. This sample is part of a study of CD8+ T cells in alopecia areata. About the study: Twice daily, treated patients received 5 to 10 mg of oral tofacitinib.

Following RNA extraction, reverse transcription yielded cDNA that acted as the sequencing template. Clones were sequenced by immunoSEQ multiplex PCR, and TCRdb holds only the in-frame ones, with some missing. The sample has roughly 140,000 clones; 40% to 60% are singletons. The germline V and J ends were trimmed by 7 bases and 1 base, with 16 bases remaining between them. Germline values: CDR1 MNHEY, CDR2 SMNVEV (reference sequence). This CDR3 region has 15 residues. Samples from alopecia areata patients were lesional scalp punch biopsies and peripheral blood. Study-wide results and limits: Clonality was higher in lesional than normal scalp, especially in alopecia totalis/universalis. Mouse data revealed clearer TCR sharing than patient data did, a gap possibly tied to HLA.

The sample consisted of CD8+ T cells sorted from blood, taken at week 0. V and J are TRBV27 and TRBJ1-1; no reliable D call. The source is a human donor with alopecia areata. The CDR3 DNA is TGTGCCAGCAATTACGTCGGATCGTGGAACACTGAAGCTTTCTTT. Its protein product is CASNYVGSWNTEAFF.